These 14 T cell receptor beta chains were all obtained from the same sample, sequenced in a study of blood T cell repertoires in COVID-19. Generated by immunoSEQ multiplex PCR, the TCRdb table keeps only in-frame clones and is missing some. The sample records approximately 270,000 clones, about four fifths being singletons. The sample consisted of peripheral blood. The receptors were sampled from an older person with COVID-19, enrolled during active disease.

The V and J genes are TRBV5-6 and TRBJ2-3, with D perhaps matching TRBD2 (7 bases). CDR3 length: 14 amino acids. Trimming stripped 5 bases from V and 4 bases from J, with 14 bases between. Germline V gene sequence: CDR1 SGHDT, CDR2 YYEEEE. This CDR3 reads CASRRGRLSDTQYF. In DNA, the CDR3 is TGTGCCAGCAGGCGGGGGCGGCTATCAGATACGCAGTATTTT.

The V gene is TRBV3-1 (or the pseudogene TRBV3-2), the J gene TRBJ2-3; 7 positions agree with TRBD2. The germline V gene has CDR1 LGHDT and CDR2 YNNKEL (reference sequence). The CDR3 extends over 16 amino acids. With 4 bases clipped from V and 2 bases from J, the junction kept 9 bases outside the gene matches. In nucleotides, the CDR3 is TGTGCCAGCAGCCCCGGATTGGGGGGGATCACAGATACGCAGTATTTT. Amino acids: CASSPGLGGITDTQYF.

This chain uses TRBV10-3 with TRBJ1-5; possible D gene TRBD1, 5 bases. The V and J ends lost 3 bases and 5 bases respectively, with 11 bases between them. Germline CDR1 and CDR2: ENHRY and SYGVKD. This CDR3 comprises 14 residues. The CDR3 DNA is TGTGCCATCAGTGACAACAGGAGCTATCAGCCCCAGCATTTT. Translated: CAISDNRSYQPQHF.

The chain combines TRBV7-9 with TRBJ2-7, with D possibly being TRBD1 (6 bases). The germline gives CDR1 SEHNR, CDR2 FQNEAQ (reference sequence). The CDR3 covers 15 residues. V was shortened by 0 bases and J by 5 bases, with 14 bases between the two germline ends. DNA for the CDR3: TGTGCCAGCAGCTTAGCGCTCTCAGGGGAAGACGAGCAGTACTTC. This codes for CASSLALSGEDEQYF.

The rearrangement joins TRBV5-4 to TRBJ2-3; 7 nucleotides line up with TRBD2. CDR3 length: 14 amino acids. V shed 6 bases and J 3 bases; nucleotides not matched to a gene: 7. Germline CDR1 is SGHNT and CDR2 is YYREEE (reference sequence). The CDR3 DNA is TGTGCCAGCACTTTAGGCGGGGGTACAGATACGCAGTATTTT. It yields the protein CASTLGGGTDTQYF.

CDR3 in DNA: TGCGCCAGCAGCTTGGTCGGGGTCGGATCGGAGACCCAGTACTTC. Translation: CASSLVGVGSETQYF. The chain links TRBV5-1 to TRBJ2-5; the D gene is possibly TRBD2 (5 bases). V lost 0 bases and J lost 5, with 14 bases in between. CDR3 size: 15 residues. From germline, CDR1 is SGHRS and CDR2 YFSETQ.

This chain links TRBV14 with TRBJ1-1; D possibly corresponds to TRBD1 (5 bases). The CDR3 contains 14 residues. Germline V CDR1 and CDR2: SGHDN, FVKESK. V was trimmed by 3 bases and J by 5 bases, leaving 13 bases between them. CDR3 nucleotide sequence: TGTGCCAGCAGCCATAAGCAGGGAGGTACTGAAGCTTTCTTT. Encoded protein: CASSHKQGGTEAFF.

DNA for the CDR3: TGTGCCAGTAGTATAAGTATTCAGCGGCCTGGCTACACCTTC. Translated, it gives CASSISIQRPGYTF. The chain carries TRBV19 and TRBJ1-2; D not certain. CDR1 is LNHDA, CDR2 SQIVND, per germline (reference sequence). The CDR3 is made up of 14 amino acids. V was shortened by 2 bases and J by 7 bases, with 14 bases between the two germline ends.

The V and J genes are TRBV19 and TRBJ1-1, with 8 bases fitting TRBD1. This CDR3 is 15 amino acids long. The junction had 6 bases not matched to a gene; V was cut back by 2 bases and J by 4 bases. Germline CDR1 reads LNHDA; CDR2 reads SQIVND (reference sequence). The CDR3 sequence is CASSITTQGGTEAFF. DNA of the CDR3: TGTGCCAGTAGTATAACAACACAGGGGGGCACTGAAGCTTTCTTT.

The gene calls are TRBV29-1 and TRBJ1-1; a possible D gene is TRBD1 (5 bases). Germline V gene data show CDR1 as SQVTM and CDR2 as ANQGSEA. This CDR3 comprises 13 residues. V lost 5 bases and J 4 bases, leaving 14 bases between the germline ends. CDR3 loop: CSVSAGRGTEAFF. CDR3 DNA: TGCAGCGTTTCGGCAGGGCGCGGCACTGAAGCTTTCTTT.

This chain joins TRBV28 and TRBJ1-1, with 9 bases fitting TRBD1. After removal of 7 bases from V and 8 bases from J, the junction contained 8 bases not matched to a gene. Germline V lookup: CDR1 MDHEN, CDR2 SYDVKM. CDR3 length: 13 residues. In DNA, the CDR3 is TGTGCCAGCACCTACAGGGGGCTTGGAGAAGCTTTCTTT. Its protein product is CASTYRGLGEAFF. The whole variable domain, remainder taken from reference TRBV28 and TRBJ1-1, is DVKVTQSSRYLVKRTGEKVFLECVQDMDHENMFWYRQDPGLGLRLIYFSYDVKMKEKGDIPEGYSVSREKKERFSLILESASTNQTSMYLCASTYRGLGEAFFGQGTRLTVV.

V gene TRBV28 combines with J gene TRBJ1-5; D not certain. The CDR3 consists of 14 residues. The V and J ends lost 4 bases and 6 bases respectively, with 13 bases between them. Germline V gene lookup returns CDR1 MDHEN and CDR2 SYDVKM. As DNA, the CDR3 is TGTGCCAGCAGTTCACAGAGGGCGCTTCAGCCCCAGCATTTT. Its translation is CASSSQRALQPQHF.

CDR3 coding DNA: TGTGCCAGTAGCCAGACAGCGGATACGCAGTATTTT. This encodes CASSQTADTQYF. This chain connects TRBV19 to TRBJ2-3; TRBD1 might be the D (5 bases). With 6 bases removed from V and 6 bases from J, the gap between germline ends came to 10 bases. Germline CDR1 and CDR2: LNHDA and SQIVND (reference sequence). This CDR3 has 12 amino acids.

DNA of the CDR3: TGTGCCAGCAGCCACCGCCCCAGTTACACCTACGAGCAGTACTTC. This sequence encodes CASSHRPSYTYEQYF. This rearrangement joins TRBV5-6 to TRBJ2-7, with unresolved D. Trimming took 4 bases from V and 2 from J, leaving 16 bases between them. There are 15 residues in the CDR3. Germline V lookup: CDR1 SGHDT, CDR2 YYEEEE.